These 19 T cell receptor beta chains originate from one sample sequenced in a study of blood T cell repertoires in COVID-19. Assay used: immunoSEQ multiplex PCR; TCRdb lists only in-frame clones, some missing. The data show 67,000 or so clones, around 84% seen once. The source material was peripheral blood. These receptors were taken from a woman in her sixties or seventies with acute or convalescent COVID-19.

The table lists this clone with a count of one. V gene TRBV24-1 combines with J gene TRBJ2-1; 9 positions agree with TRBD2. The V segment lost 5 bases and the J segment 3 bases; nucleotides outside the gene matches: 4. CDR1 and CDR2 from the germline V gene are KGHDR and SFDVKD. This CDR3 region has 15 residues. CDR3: CATSVDSGSYNEQFF. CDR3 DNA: TGTGCCACCAGTGTAGATAGCGGGAGCTACAATGAGCAGTTCTTC.

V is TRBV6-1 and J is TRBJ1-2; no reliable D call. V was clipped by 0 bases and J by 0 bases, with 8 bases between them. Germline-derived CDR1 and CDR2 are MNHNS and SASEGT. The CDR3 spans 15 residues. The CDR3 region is CASSEAGPANYGYTF. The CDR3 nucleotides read TGTGCCAGCAGTGAAGCTGGCCCCGCTAACTATGGCTACACCTTC.

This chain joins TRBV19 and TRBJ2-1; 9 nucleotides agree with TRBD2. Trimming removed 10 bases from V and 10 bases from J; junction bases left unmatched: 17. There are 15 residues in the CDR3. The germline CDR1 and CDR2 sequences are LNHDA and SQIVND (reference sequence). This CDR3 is CATAELAGGPSEQFF. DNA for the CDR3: TGTGCCACCGCGGAATTGGCGGGAGGGCCTAGCGAGCAGTTCTTC.

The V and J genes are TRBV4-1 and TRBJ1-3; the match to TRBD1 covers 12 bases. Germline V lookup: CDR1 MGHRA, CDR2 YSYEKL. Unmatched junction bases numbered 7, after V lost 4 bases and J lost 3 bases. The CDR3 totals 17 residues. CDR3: CASSPTGQGADGNTIYF. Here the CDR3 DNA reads TGCGCCAGCAGCCCGACGGGACAGGGGGCTGATGGAAACACCATATATTTT.

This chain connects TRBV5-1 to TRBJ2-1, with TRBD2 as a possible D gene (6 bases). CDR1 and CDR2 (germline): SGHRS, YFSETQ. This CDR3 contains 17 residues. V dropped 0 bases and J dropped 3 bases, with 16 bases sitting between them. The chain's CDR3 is CASSLDVRRGGYNEQFF. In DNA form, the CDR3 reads TGCGCCAGCAGCTTGGATGTGCGGCGGGGAGGCTACAATGAGCAGTTCTTC.

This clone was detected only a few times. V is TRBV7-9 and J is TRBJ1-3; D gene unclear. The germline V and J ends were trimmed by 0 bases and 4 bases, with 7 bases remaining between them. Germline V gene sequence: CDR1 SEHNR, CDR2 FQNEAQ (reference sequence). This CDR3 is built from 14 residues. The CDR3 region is CASSLATEGNTIYF. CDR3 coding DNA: TGTGCCAGCAGCTTAGCGACTGAGGGAAACACCATATATTTT.

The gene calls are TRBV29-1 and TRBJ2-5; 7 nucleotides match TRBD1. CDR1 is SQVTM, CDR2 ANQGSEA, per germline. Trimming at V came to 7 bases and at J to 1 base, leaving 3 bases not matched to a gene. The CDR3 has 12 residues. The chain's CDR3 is CSGGQVQETQYF. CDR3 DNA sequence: TGCAGCGGAGGACAGGTCCAAGAGACCCAGTACTTC.

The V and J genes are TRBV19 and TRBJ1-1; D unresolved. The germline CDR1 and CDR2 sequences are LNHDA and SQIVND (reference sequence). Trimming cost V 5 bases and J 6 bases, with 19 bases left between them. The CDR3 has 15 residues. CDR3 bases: TGTGCCAGTAGTTTCCCTTATCGGTCGGGATCTGAAGCTTTCTTT. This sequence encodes CASSFPYRSGSEAFF.

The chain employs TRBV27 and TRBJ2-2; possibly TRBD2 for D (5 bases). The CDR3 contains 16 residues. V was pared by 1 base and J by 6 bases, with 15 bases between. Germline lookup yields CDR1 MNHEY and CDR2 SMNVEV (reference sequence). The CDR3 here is CASSLYGGGLAGELFF. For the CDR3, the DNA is TGTGCCAGCAGTTTATACGGAGGAGGCCTCGCCGGGGAGCTGTTTTTT.

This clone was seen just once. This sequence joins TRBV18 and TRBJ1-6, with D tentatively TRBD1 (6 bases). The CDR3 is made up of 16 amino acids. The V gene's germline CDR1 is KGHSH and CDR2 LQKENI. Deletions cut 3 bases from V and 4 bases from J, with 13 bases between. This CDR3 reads CASSPGADRYNSPLHF. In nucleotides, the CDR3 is TGTGCCAGCTCACCGGGCGCGGACAGATATAATTCACCCCTCCACTTT.

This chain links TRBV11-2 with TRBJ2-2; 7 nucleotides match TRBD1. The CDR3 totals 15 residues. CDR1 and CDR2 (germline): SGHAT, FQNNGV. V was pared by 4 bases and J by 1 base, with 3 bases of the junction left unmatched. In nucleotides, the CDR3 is TGTGCCAGCAGCTCAAGACAGGGGAACACCGGGGAGCTGTTTTTT. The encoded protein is CASSSRQGNTGELFF. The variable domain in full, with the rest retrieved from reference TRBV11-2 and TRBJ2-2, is EAGVAQSPRYKIIEKRQSVAFWCNPISGHATLYWYQQILGQGPKLLIQFQNNGVVDDSQLPKDRFSAERLKGVDSTLKIQPAKLEDSAVYLCASSSRQGNTGELFFGEGSRLTVL.

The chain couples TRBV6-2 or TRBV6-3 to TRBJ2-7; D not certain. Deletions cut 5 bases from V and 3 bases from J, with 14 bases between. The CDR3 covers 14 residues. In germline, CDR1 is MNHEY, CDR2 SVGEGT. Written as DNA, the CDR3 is TGTGCCAGCAGTACTCCTGTTTTCGACTACGAGCAGTACTTC. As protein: CASSTPVFDYEQYF.

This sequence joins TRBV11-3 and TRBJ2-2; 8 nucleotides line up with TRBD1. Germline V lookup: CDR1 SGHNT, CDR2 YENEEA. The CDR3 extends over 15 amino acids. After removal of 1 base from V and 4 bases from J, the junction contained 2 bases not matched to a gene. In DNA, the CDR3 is TGTGCCAGCAGCTTAGGGACAGGGCGCACCGGGGAGCTGTTTTTT. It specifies CASSLGTGRTGELFF.

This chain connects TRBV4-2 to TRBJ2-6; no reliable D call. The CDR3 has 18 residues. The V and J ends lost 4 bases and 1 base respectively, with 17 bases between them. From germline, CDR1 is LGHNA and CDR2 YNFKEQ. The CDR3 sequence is CASSRGSYMESGANVLTF. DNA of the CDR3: TGTGCCAGCAGCCGAGGCTCGTACATGGAGTCTGGGGCCAACGTCCTGACTTTC.

The CDR3 DNA reads as TGCGCCAGCAGCTTGTCCCCCGATCCGACCCCCCGACTAAGTGGCTACACCTTC. Its protein is CASSLSPDPTPRLSGYTF. The chain links TRBV5-1 to TRBJ1-2; D not resolved. Trimming cost V 1 base and J 7 bases, with 26 bases left between them. This CDR3 comprises 18 residues. Per germline, CDR1 SGHRS and CDR2 YFSETQ.

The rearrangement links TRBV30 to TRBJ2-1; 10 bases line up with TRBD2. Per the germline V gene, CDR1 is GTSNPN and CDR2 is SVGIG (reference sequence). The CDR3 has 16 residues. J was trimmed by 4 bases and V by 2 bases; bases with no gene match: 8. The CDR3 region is CAWSSLGTSDYNEQFF. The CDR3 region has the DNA TGTGCCTGGAGTTCTCTAGGGACTAGCGATTACAATGAGCAGTTCTTC.

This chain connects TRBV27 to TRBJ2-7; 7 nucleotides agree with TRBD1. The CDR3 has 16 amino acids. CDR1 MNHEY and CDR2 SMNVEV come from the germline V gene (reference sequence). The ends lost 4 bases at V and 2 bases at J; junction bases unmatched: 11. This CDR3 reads CASSSLIGTAPYEQYF. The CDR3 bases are TGTGCCAGCAGTTCCCTTATCGGGACAGCTCCCTACGAGCAGTACTTC.

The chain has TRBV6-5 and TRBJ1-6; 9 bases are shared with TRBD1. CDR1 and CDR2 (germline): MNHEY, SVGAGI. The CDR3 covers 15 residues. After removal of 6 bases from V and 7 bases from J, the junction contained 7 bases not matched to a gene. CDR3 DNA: TGTGCCAGCAGCCCGGGACAGGGACCGAATTCACCCCTCCACTTT. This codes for CASSPGQGPNSPLHF.

The DNA for the CDR3 is TGTGCCAGCAGTTTAAGCCACGAGCAGTACTTC. Residues: CASSLSHEQYF. The rearrangement uses TRBV12-3 or TRBV12-4 and TRBJ2-7; D gene unclear. The CDR3 extends over 11 amino acids. Trimming stripped 2 bases from V and 5 bases from J, with 4 bases between.